The clone carrying this T cell receptor beta chain showed up just once. Recruited during active infection, patients (from Seattle) were subsequently followed longitudinally. Here immunoSEQ multiplex PCR was the method, and the copy in TCRdb shows in-frame clones only, minus some. The sample has 170,000 or so clones, more than 75% seen once. This specimen comes from a study of blood T cell repertoires in COVID-19. About the study: Samples of COVID-19 (acute and convalescent) were obtained from the United States, Italy and Spain. From T cells, B-cell-depleted T cells, or PBMCs came the material, which was cDNA or gDNA.

This clonotype originated in a woman aged 65 to 85 with COVID-19, enrolled during active disease. The specimen sequenced was peripheral blood.

The CDR3 is CASSSTGVDEQYF. DNA of the CDR3: TGTGCCAGCAGTTCGACAGGGGTCGACGAGCAGTACTTC. This chain connects TRBV28 to TRBJ2-7; TRBD1 agrees at 8 bases. After removal of 4 bases from V and 5 bases from J, the junction contained 4 bases not matched to a gene. Looked up from germline, CDR1 is MDHEN and CDR2 is SYDVKM. The CDR3 has 13 residues.